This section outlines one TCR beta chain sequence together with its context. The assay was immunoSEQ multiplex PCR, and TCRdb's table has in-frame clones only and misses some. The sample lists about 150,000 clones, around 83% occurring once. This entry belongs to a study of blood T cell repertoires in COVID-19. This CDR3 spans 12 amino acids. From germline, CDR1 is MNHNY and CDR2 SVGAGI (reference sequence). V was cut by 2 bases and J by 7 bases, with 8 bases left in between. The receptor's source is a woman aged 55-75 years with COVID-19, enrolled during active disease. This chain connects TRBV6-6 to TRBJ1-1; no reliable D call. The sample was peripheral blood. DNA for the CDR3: TGTGCCAGCAGTTACGCAGATGATGAAGCTTTCTTT. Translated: CASSYADDEAFF.